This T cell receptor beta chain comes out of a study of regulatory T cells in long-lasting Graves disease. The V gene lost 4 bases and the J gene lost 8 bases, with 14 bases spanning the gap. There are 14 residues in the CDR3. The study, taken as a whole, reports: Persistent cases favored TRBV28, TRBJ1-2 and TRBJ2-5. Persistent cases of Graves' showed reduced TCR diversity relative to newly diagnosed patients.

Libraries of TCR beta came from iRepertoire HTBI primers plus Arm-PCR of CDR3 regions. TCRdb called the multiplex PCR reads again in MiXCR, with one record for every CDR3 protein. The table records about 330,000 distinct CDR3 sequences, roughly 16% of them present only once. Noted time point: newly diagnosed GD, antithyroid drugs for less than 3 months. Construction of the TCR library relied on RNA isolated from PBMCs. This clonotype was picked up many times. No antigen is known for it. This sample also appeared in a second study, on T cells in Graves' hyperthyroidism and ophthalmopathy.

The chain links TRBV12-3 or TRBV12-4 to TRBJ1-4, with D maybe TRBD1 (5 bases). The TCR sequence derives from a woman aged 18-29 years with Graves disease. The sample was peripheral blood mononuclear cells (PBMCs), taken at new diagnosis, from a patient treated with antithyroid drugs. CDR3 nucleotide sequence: TGTGCCAGCAGTTGGCGGGGGGAAGGGGAAAAACTGTTTTTT. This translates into CASSWRGEGEKLFF.